The following is a T cell receptor (beta chain) sequence with its context. These data come from a study of cytomegalovirus exposure and HLA in healthy donors. Germline CDR1 and CDR2: SGHNT and YENEEA. CDR3 length equals 17 residues. The V and J ends lost 1 base and 5 bases, in that order; junction bases with no gene match: 5. Amplification used 60 Vbeta primers and 13 Jbeta primers. The repertoire was sequenced with immunoSEQ multiplex PCR; TCRdb's copy has only in-frame clones and lacks some. The table shows almost 90,000 clones, with less than 85% occurring only once. The source of this sequence is a man aged 35-49 years in good health and CMV-seropositive. The V gene is TRBV11-3, the J gene TRBJ2-5, with 15 bases that match TRBD2. Input material: PBMCs. The CDR3 protein is CASSLGTSGGAWETQYF. CDR3 in DNA: TGTGCCAGCAGCTTAGGGACTAGCGGGGGGGCCTGGGAGACCCAGTACTTC.